This record looks at one T cell receptor beta chain sequence and its context. This record belongs to a study of blood T cell repertoires in COVID-19. Overall study context: Some COVID-19 samples were acute and others convalescent; all came from the United States, Italy and Spain. T cells, B-cell-depleted T cells, or PBMCs provided the cDNA or gDNA that served as material.

As handled by the study authors: Estimation of nucleated cell counts was performed using reference gene primer amplification. TCRdb's table, derived via immunoSEQ multiplex PCR, lists solely in-frame clones and lacks some. The V and J calls and the clone size are those of that table, but D and trimming were determined from the DNA. The sample lists about 200,000 clones; about 79% were seen once. The CDR3 loop spans 12 amino acids. Trimming removed 6 bases from V and 4 bases from J; junction bases left unmatched: 3. Germline V gene lookup returns CDR1 MNHEY and CDR2 SVGEGT. The gene calls are TRBV6-2 or TRBV6-3 and TRBJ2-7, with 7 bases aligning to TRBD1. Sequences were obtained from peripheral blood. The TCR was taken from a man aged 50-59 years with active or convalescent COVID-19. The CDR3 protein is CASSSDRYEQYF. The CDR3 DNA follows: TGTGCCAGCAGCTCGGACAGGTACGAGCAGTACTTC.